The 22 T cell receptor beta chains in this list originate from one sample, sequenced in a study of blood T cell repertoires in COVID-19. Sequencing used immunoSEQ multiplex PCR; TCRdb keeps in-frame clones, though not all of them. The table shows 350,000 to 400,000 clones, with around 87% occurring only once. Sequencing was carried out using peripheral blood. These receptors all come from a man aged 18 to 30 with active or convalescent COVID-19.

The chain recombines TRBV10-2 with TRBJ2-2, with 7 nucleotides matching TRBD1. V trimming: 1 base; J trimming: 2 bases; junction bases outside the gene matches: 7. Germline CDR1 reads WSHSY; CDR2 reads SAAADI. The CDR3 length is 17 residues. CDR3 sequence reads: CASSELGQILNTGELFF. In DNA, the CDR3 is TGCGCCAGCAGTGAGTTGGGACAGATCCTTAACACCGGGGAGCTGTTTTTT.

The J gene is TRBJ1-4, the V gene TRBV25-1; 8 bases fit TRBD1. Germline CDR1 is MGHDK and CDR2 is SYGVNS. V gave up 5 bases and J gave up 7 bases; unmatched junction bases: 6. The CDR3 sequence is 14 residues long. The CDR3 loop is CASSSQGAGEKLFF. CDR3 DNA: TGTGCCAGCAGTTCTCAGGGGGCTGGTGAAAAACTGTTTTTT.

This clone was seen more than once but under ten times. The CDR3 region is CAISEPNPGGSMVGEAFF. The CDR3 nucleotides are TGTGCCATCAGTGAGCCAAACCCCGGGGGGAGTATGGTGGGTGAAGCTTTCTTT. This chain connects TRBV10-3 to TRBJ1-1, with D perhaps matching TRBD1 (5 bases). The CDR3 is 18 residues long. The germline V gene encodes CDR1 ENHRY and CDR2 SYGVKD. V dropped 2 bases and J dropped 7 bases, with 26 bases sitting between them.

CDR3 in amino acids: CASSLSGANTDTQYF. As DNA, the CDR3 is TGTGCCAGCAGCTTGAGCGGGGCGAACACAGATACGCAGTATTTT. The chain recombines TRBV5-8 with TRBJ2-3; 7 nucleotides agree with TRBD2. Germline CDR1 is SGHTS and CDR2 is YDEGEE. The CDR3 runs to 15 residues. V shed 1 base and J 2 bases; nucleotides not matched to a gene: 4.

V gene TRBV18 combines with J gene TRBJ2-7, with a possible D match to TRBD1 (5 bases). Germline V gives CDR1 KGHSH, CDR2 LQKENI. V lost 1 base and J 1 base, leaving 17 bases between the germline ends. The CDR3 consists of 17 residues. CDR3 bases: TGTGCCAGCTCACCACAAGTCGTCAGGGCGACATCCTACGAGCAGTACTTC. The encoded protein is CASSPQVVRATSYEQYF.

Many counts were recorded for this clone. The rearrangement joins TRBV6-5 to TRBJ2-1; D gene uncertain. The ends were cut back, 5 bases at V and 7 bases at J, with 12 bases in the middle. This CDR3 spans 13 amino acids. Germline V gene sequence: CDR1 MNHEY, CDR2 SVGAGI. CDR3 sequence reads: CASSLINRNEQFF. CDR3 bases: TGTGCCAGCAGTCTAATTAATAGAAATGAGCAGTTCTTC.

CDR3 loop: CASSHVPGNTEAFF. DNA of the CDR3: TGTGCCAGCAGCCACGTGCCGGGGAACACTGAAGCTTTCTTT. J is TRBJ1-1 and V is TRBV14; no clear D. CDR1 is SGHDN and CDR2 is FVKESK in the germline V gene. V lost 3 bases and J 1 base, leaving 9 bases between the germline ends. The CDR3 has 14 amino acids.

This chain connects TRBV29-1 to TRBJ1-1; 7 nucleotides align to TRBD1. This CDR3 contains 13 residues. With V trimmed by 7 bases and J by 0 bases, 5 bases remained unmatched. Germline loops: CDR1 SQVTM, CDR2 ANQGSEA. The CDR3 DNA reads as TGCAGCGCTGAGGGACAGTTGAACACTGAAGCTTTCTTT. Encoded protein: CSAEGQLNTEAFF.

The chain is built from TRBV6-4 and TRBJ1-1, with 9 bases aligning to TRBD1. Germline trimming cut 5 bases from V and 4 bases from J; bases unmatched to any gene: 5. This CDR3 is 14 amino acids long. Germline V lookup: CDR1 MRHNA, CDR2 SNTAGT. The CDR3: CASSKQGAGTEAFF. For the CDR3, the DNA is TGTGCCAGCAGTAAACAGGGGGCCGGCACTGAAGCTTTCTTT.

The gene calls are TRBV6-5 and TRBJ2-5, with TRBD2 as a possible D gene (6 bases). CDR3 size: 13 residues. Germline CDR1 reads MNHEY; CDR2 reads SVGAGI. Deletions cut 2 bases from V and 5 bases from J, with 9 bases between. The CDR3 is CASSYPGVETQYF. The CDR3 bases are TGTGCCAGCAGTTACCCGGGAGTGGAGACCCAGTACTTC.

CDR3: CASGRASYNSPLHF. For the CDR3, the DNA is TGTGCCAGCGGGAGGGCTTCCTATAATTCACCCCTCCACTTT. The chain recombines TRBV9 with TRBJ1-6, with D unclear. Trimming shortened V by 7 bases and J by 1 base, and 9 bases separated the two germline ends. This CDR3 has 14 residues. CDR1 and CDR2 from the germline V gene are SGDLS and YYNGEE.

The chain links TRBV6-5 to TRBJ2-1, with D perhaps TRBD2 (6 bases). From germline, CDR1 is MNHEY and CDR2 SVGAGI. V lost 11 bases and J lost 0, with 17 bases in between. The CDR3 extends over 15 amino acids. In DNA form, the CDR3 reads TGTGCCGTCACGCGCGGGACCCACTCCTACAATGAGCAGTTCTTC. Its translation is CAVTRGTHSYNEQFF.

The chain combines TRBV27 with TRBJ1-4; TRBD1 is a possible D gene (6 bases). CDR1 and CDR2 from the germline V gene are MNHEY and SMNVEV (reference sequence). This CDR3 is built from 13 residues. V lost 0 bases, J lost 8 bases, and 7 bases lay in between. The CDR3 protein is CASSLSTGEKLFF. CDR3 bases: TGTGCCAGCAGTTTATCGACAGGAGAAAAACTGTTTTTT.

The chain uses TRBV7-8 and TRBJ2-1; D uncertain. Trimming removed 5 bases from V and 0 bases from J, with 11 bases in between. The CDR3 has 15 amino acids. Germline V gene sequence: CDR1 SGHVS, CDR2 FQNEAQ. As DNA, the CDR3 is TGTGCCAGCAGCCTAGGTTTGAGCTCCTACAATGAGCAGTTCTTC. This codes for CASSLGLSSYNEQFF.

The V call is TRBV12-3 or TRBV12-4, the J call TRBJ2-7; possibly TRBD1 for D (5 bases). V shed 10 bases and J shed 0 bases, with 10 bases lying between them. This CDR3 has 12 residues. The CDR3 reads CATRGFSYEQYF. CDR3 in DNA: TGTGCCACAAGGGGCTTCTCCTACGAGCAGTACTTC.

The V and J genes are TRBV15 and TRBJ2-5; D possibly corresponds to TRBD2 (6 bases). V lost 1 base and J lost 5, with 11 bases in between. CDR1 is LNHNV, CDR2 YYDKDF, per germline (reference sequence). There are 14 residues in the CDR3. The CDR3 region has the DNA TGTGCCACCAGCAGAGCGGGGGTATGGGAGACCCAGTACTTC. As protein: CATSRAGVWETQYF.

This sequence joins TRBV9 and TRBJ2-7; TRBD1 agrees at 9 bases. V lost 4 bases to trimming and J lost 5 bases; unmatched junction nucleotides: 13. The CDR3 consists of 16 residues. The germline V gene encodes CDR1 SGDLS and CDR2 YYNGEE. This CDR3 reads CASSSRPGTGLDEQYF. The DNA of the CDR3 is TGTGCCAGCAGCTCACGTCCCGGGACAGGGTTGGACGAGCAGTACTTC.

The chain links TRBV3-1 (or the pseudogene TRBV3-2) to TRBJ2-1; D possibly corresponds to TRBD1 (6 bases). CDR3 size: 16 residues. Germline lookup yields CDR1 LGHDT and CDR2 YNNKEL (reference sequence). Trimming stripped 4 bases from V and 8 bases from J, with 21 bases between. The chain's CDR3 is CASSPRVPGAVDEQFF. CDR3 in DNA: TGTGCCAGCAGCCCCCGCGTCCCAGGGGCAGTGGATGAGCAGTTCTTC.

The chain links TRBV19 to TRBJ1-4; D gene uncertain. From germline, CDR1 is LNHDA and CDR2 SQIVND (reference sequence). The V and J ends lost 5 bases and 0 bases respectively, with 13 bases between them. This CDR3 region has 16 residues. The CDR3 region has the DNA TGTGCCAGTAGTTTAGGGTCGGGAGCAACTAATGAAAAACTGTTTTTT. This sequence encodes CASSLGSGATNEKLFF.

The V and J genes are TRBV27 and TRBJ2-3, with D tentatively TRBD1 (6 bases). Germline V gene lookup returns CDR1 MNHEY and CDR2 SMNVEV (reference sequence). This CDR3 comprises 15 residues. V gave up 3 bases and J gave up 4 bases, with 14 bases separating them. The CDR3 DNA follows: TGTGCCAGCAGTTTCGGGTCAGGGGCGGCAGATACGCAGTATTTT. This translates into CASSFGSGAADTQYF.

The chain is built from TRBV29-1 and TRBJ2-7; maybe TRBD2 (5 bases). CDR1 is SQVTM and CDR2 is ANQGSEA in the germline V gene. The CDR3 consists of 12 residues. V was trimmed by 6 bases and J by 7 bases, leaving 16 bases between them. The CDR3, as DNA: TGCAGCGTCAACGAGGGTATCCGAGAGCAGTACTTC. Its protein is CSVNEGIREQYF.

This chain joins TRBV19 and TRBJ2-1; 8 positions agree with TRBD2. This CDR3 is built from 16 residues. The germline V gene encodes CDR1 LNHDA and CDR2 SQIVND (reference sequence). V shed 1 base, J shed 0 bases, and the junction held 2 bases outside the gene matches. CDR3 region: CASSIGGTSSYNEQFF. The CDR3 DNA reads as TGTGCCAGTAGTATAGGAGGGACTAGCTCCTACAATGAGCAGTTCTTC.